This passage covers 5 T cell receptor beta chains from one sample sequenced in a study of T-cell memory formation after mild COVID-19. One entry per CDR3 protein, called by TCRdb with MiXCR from the 5' RACE reads. This sample carries 180,000 or so distinct CDR3 sequences, 16% of them seen once, and the ten largest clones take more than 2%. Material: PBMCs or a T cell subset sorted from them (not recorded which). These receptors were taken from an adult woman who had mild COVID-19 (a few samples of this study predate the infection). Cell type and time point are not known.

V and J are TRBV11-3 and TRBJ2-3; TRBD2 might be the D (5 bases). V was cut by 7 bases and J by 3 bases, with 11 bases left in between. The CDR3 loop spans 13 amino acids. Germline V lookup: CDR1 SGHNT, CDR2 YENEEA. The CDR3 DNA sequence: TGTGCCAGCAATGGGAGAGTGACAGATACGCAGTATTTT. This gives the protein CASNGRVTDTQYF.

This clonotype occurred a few times. The J gene is TRBJ2-1, the V gene TRBV20-1; 11 bases match TRBD2. The CDR3 length is 15 residues. Losses at the gene ends were 6 bases for V and 5 bases for J; bases not matched to a gene: 9. CDR1 DFQATT and CDR2 SNEGSKA come from the germline V gene (reference sequence). CDR3 amino acids: CSAPSGTSGDNEQFF. Written as DNA, the CDR3 is TGCAGTGCCCCCTCCGGGACTAGCGGCGACAATGAGCAGTTCTTC.

This clonotype has only a few counts. V and J are TRBV7-6 and TRBJ2-2, with TRBD1 identical over 7 bases. The CDR3 is 16 residues long. Unmatched junction bases numbered 7, after V lost 4 bases and J lost 2 bases. Germline V gene sequence: CDR1 SGHVS, CDR2 FNYEAQ. CDR3 sequence (DNA): TGTGCCAGCAGCTCGACAGGGTTGGGAAACACCGGGGAGCTGTTTTTT. Residues: CASSSTGLGNTGELFF.

This clonotype has a single count. A much larger clone lies a single base off, so this may be a read error. The gene calls are TRBV6-5 and TRBJ2-7, with D tentatively TRBD1 (5 bases). V lost 6 bases, J lost 5 bases, and 14 bases lay in between. Germline CDR1 is MNHEY and CDR2 is SVGAGI. This CDR3 has 13 residues. The CDR3 here is CASRAPGIHEQYF. The CDR3 DNA reads TGTGCCAGCAGAGCCCCAGGGATCCACGAGCAGTACTTC.

The gene calls are TRBV12-3 or TRBV12-4 and TRBJ1-5; D perhaps matches TRBD1 (6 bases). Trimming pared 7 bases from V and 5 bases from J, leaving 6 bases between. CDR3 length: 11 amino acids. CDR3 loop: CASKGDQPQHF. CDR3 DNA sequence: TGTGCCAGCAAGGGGGATCAGCCCCAGCATTTT.